The 28 T cell receptor beta chains below come from one sample, sequenced in a study of blood T cells in healthy people across ages (dated by TCRdb to the mid-2010s). Libraries were built with 5' RACE. Sequencing took place on an Illumina HiSeq 2500. A second PCR of about 7 to 12 cycles was performed with a sample-barcoded 5' primer and a J-beta primer mix. The public reads were reanalyzed by TCRdb: fastp trimming at Q25, MiXCR alignment, in-frame beta chains only. Rows with one shared CDR3 protein collapse into an entry with the most common genes and DNA. The table for this sample lists hundreds of thousands of distinct CDR3 sequences; 58% of them were counted only once. In total, the top ten clones hold 22% of the sample. Input material: blood. The receptors come from a man aged 25 to 40 in good health.

The chain joins TRBV19 to TRBJ2-1; maybe TRBD2 (5 bases). The CDR3 length is 13 residues. CDR1 and CDR2 (germline): LNHDA, SQIVND (reference sequence). V was clipped by 7 bases and J by 6 bases, with 13 bases between them. CDR3 residues: CASNTLALNEQFF. Written as DNA, the CDR3 is TGTGCCAGTAACACCCTAGCACTCAATGAGCAGTTCTTC.

In this sample, this clonotype turned up once. This chain connects TRBV12-3 or TRBV12-4 to TRBJ2-2; TRBD1 aligns across 8 bases. V shed 9 bases and J 5 bases; nucleotides not matched to a gene: 8. The CDR3 extends over 14 amino acids. CDR3 loop: CASRQGRITGELFF. CDR3 in DNA: TGTGCCAGTAGACAGGGGCGAATAACCGGGGAGCTGTTTTTT.

The chain recombines TRBV20-1 with TRBJ2-7, with 7 bases identical to TRBD2. V lost 6 bases and J lost 2; bases outside the gene matches: 7. The length of the CDR3 is 13 residues. Germline CDR1 DFQATT, CDR2 SNEGSKA (reference sequence). The CDR3 DNA follows: TGCAGTGCGTCAGATGGGACTACCTACGAGCAGTACTTC. This sequence encodes CSASDGTTYEQYF.

The chain couples TRBV25-1 to TRBJ2-7; 7 positions agree with TRBD1. The end of the DNA fits TRBJ2-5 better, so the J call may be wrong. The V gene's germline CDR1 is MGHDK and CDR2 SYGVNS. This CDR3 is built from 13 residues. CDR3 coding DNA: TGTGCCAGCAGTGAGACGGGACAGGAGACCCAGTACTTC. Protein sequence: CASSETGQETQYF.

V is TRBV12-3 or TRBV12-4 and J is TRBJ1-1, with D uncertain. The length of the CDR3 is 13 residues. Trimming removed 5 bases from V and 3 bases from J, with 10 bases in between. The DNA of the CDR3 is TGTGCCAGCAGTCGTAATGGGGACACTGAAGCTTTCTTT. Residues: CASSRNGDTEAFF.

The chain couples TRBV7-2 to TRBJ2-6; D uncertain. Trimming stripped 4 bases from V and 4 bases from J, with 14 bases between. Germline-derived CDR1 and CDR2 are SGHTA and FQGNSA. The CDR3 is made up of 16 amino acids. CDR3 residues: CASSSQVKVGANVLTF. The CDR3, as DNA: TGTGCCAGCAGCTCCCAGGTGAAGGTCGGGGCCAACGTCCTGACTTTC.

This sequence joins TRBV7-9 and TRBJ2-7, with D tentatively TRBD2 (6 bases). The V end was cut by 11 bases, the J end by 4 bases, with 18 bases between. Germline V CDR1 and CDR2: SEHNR, FQNEAQ (reference sequence). The CDR3 totals 13 residues. CDR3 region: CAPRGKERYEQYF. The CDR3 region has the DNA TGTGCCCCCCGGGGGAAGGAACGGTACGAGCAGTACTTC.

V is TRBV7-8 and J is TRBJ2-1, with 11 bases fitting TRBD2. Trimming cost V 5 bases and J 10 bases; bases outside gene matches: 10. This CDR3 has 15 amino acids. CDR1 is SGHVS and CDR2 is FQNEAQ in the germline V gene. The CDR3 nucleotides read TGTGCCAGCAGCCTCCGGATAGCGGGAGGGCAGGAGCAGTTCTTC. This codes for CASSLRIAGGQEQFF.

The count of this clonotype is one. This chain links TRBV24-1 with TRBJ2-3, with 7 bases that match TRBD1. CDR1 is KGHDR and CDR2 is SFDVKD in the germline V gene. The CDR3 spans 15 residues. The junction had 8 bases not matched to a gene; V was cut back by 7 bases and J by 2 bases. The CDR3 DNA is TGTGCCACCAGCGCAACAGGGGATAACACAGATACGCAGTATTTT. Translating gives CATSATGDNTDTQYF.

The chain carries TRBV21-1 and TRBJ2-4; TRBD1, as called in the table, went unchecked against the DNA. The closer fit of TRBJ2-7 to the DNA end suggests the J call may be wrong. TRBV21-1 is marked as a pseudogene. This CDR3 has 16 amino acids. The CDR3 is CASSERDRGFVYEQYF. Here the CDR3 DNA reads TGTGCCAGCAGCGAGCGAGACAGGGGATTCGTCTACGAGCAGTACTTC.

The chain is built from TRBV29-1 and TRBJ2-1, with D possibly TRBD2 on 6 matching bases. CDR1 and CDR2 from the germline V gene are SQVTM and ANQGSEA. The V end was cut by 0 bases, the J end by 7 bases, with 10 bases between. The CDR3 has 13 residues. The CDR3 DNA is TGCAGCGTTGAAGACAGGGAGGTAAATGAGCAGTTCTTC. It encodes CSVEDREVNEQFF.

The V and J genes are TRBV5-1 and TRBJ2-3, with D possibly called TRBD1 or TRBD2 (5 bases each). The CDR3 length is 16 residues. Germline assignment: CDR1 SGHRS and CDR2 YFSETQ. The germline V and J ends were trimmed by 0 bases and 2 bases, with 13 bases remaining between them. The CDR3 protein is CASSLAGAETTDTQYF. The CDR3 nucleotides are TGCGCCAGCAGCTTGGCCGGGGCGGAAACCACAGATACGCAGTATTTT.

The J gene is TRBJ2-7, the V gene TRBV7-9; 12 bases align to TRBD1. The V gene end was trimmed by 7 bases and the J gene end by 5 bases; junction bases not matched to a gene: 3. CDR3 length: 13 residues. Germline V gene lookup returns CDR1 SEHNR and CDR2 FQNEAQ (reference sequence). For the CDR3, the DNA is TGTGCCAGCATTGGGACAGGGGGCGACGAGCAGTACTTC. It encodes CASIGTGGDEQYF.

The chain employs TRBV12-3 or TRBV12-4 and TRBJ2-6; unclear D gene. V lost 6 bases, J lost 1 base, and 4 bases lay in between. The CDR3 loop spans 13 amino acids. CDR3 in amino acids: CASRESGANVLTF. CDR3 coding DNA: TGTGCCAGCAGGGAGTCTGGGGCCAACGTCCTGACTTTC.

The gene calls are TRBV5-1 and TRBJ2-3, with D maybe TRBD1 (6 bases). Germline assignment: CDR1 SGHRS and CDR2 YFSETQ. CDR3 length equals 17 residues. Trimming pared 4 bases from V and 2 bases from J, leaving 20 bases between. This CDR3 reads CASSRATGPPNTDTQYF. For the CDR3, the DNA is TGCGCCAGCAGCAGGGCCACAGGGCCGCCAAACACAGATACGCAGTATTTT.

The gene calls are TRBV14 and TRBJ2-3, with D perhaps matching TRBD2 (5 bases). This CDR3 is 15 amino acids long. Trimming left V 7 bases short and J 3 bases short, with 17 bases between. Looked up from germline, CDR1 is SGHDN and CDR2 is FVKESK. In DNA, the CDR3 is TGTGCCAGCACAGCATACAGCGGCGGGACAGATACGCAGTATTTT. Translation: CASTAYSGGTDTQYF.

This clonotype appeared a few times. The chain carries TRBV6-2 or TRBV6-3 and TRBJ2-5, with 13 bases lining up with TRBD2. The V gene end was trimmed by 2 bases and the J gene end by 3 bases; junction bases not matched to a gene: 6. CDR1 and CDR2 (germline): MNHEY, SVGEGT. The CDR3 loop spans 17 amino acids. The CDR3 sequence is CASSYGRGLAGEETQYF. In DNA form, the CDR3 reads TGTGCCAGCAGTTACGGACGCGGACTAGCGGGAGAAGAGACCCAGTACTTC.

This clonotype was picked up a small number of times. This rearrangement joins TRBV6-5 to TRBJ2-3; 7 bases map to TRBD1. With 0 bases clipped from V and 4 bases from J, the junction kept 4 bases outside the gene matches. The germline gives CDR1 MNHEY, CDR2 SVGAGI. The CDR3 contains 15 residues. Here the CDR3 reads CASSYSGRGSDTQYF. The CDR3 bases are TGTGCCAGCAGTTACTCGGGCAGGGGGTCAGATACGCAGTATTTT.

The V gene is TRBV20-1, the J gene TRBJ2-1; 11 bases agree with TRBD2. Trimming at V came to 0 bases and at J to 7 bases, leaving 5 bases not matched to a gene. The CDR3 runs to 15 residues. CDR1 DFQATT and CDR2 SNEGSKA come from the germline V gene (reference sequence). The DNA for the CDR3 is TGCAGTGCTAGAGATCTAGCGGGGGGCTTGAATGAGCAGTTCTTC. This sequence encodes CSARDLAGGLNEQFF.

This clonotype has a handful of counts. The chain carries TRBV6-5 and TRBJ1-1, with 7 nucleotides matching TRBD1. The CDR3 length is 13 residues. Germline CDR1 is MNHEY and CDR2 is SVGAGI. The V and J ends lost 7 bases and 3 bases, in that order; junction bases with no gene match: 5. CDR3 in amino acids: CASNPDRDTEAFF. The CDR3 coding sequence is TGTGCCAGCAATCCAGACAGGGACACTGAAGCTTTCTTT.

This clonotype has a handful of counts. This chain uses TRBV7-2 with TRBJ2-3, with D hard to call. The germline CDR1 and CDR2 sequences are SGHTA and FQGNSA. The CDR3 runs to 14 residues. The V and J ends lost 5 bases and 4 bases respectively, with 13 bases between them. The CDR3 sequence is CASSLDGIADTQYF. For the CDR3, the DNA is TGTGCCAGCAGCCTCGACGGAATTGCAGATACGCAGTATTTT.

The chain combines TRBV2 with TRBJ1-2; D call uncertain. Trimming took off 7 bases at V and 4 bases at J, with 10 bases between the two ends. The CDR3 is 12 residues long. CDR1 is SNHLY and CDR2 is FYNNEI in the germline V gene. CDR3 coding DNA: TGTGCCAGCAAGGAGGCAAGCTATGGCTACACCTTC. Its translation is CASKEASYGYTF.

This clonotype was detected a few times. The chain is built from TRBV20-1 and TRBJ2-5; D is uncertain. The J call may be wrong; the DNA end is better matched by TRBJ2-7. CDR3 size: 14 residues. Germline V lookup: CDR1 DFQATT, CDR2 SNEGSKA (reference sequence). CDR3 nucleotides: TGCAGTGCTAGCCTCCCTTTGAGTTCATACGAGCAGTACTTC. Translating gives CSASLPLSSYEQYF.

V usage is TRBV4-3 and J usage is TRBJ2-2; 8 bases line up with TRBD2. Trimming removed 0 bases from V and 0 bases from J; junction bases left unmatched: 3. This CDR3 spans 17 amino acids. Per germline, CDR1 LGHNA and CDR2 YSLEER. CDR3: CASSQDLGLANTGELFF. CDR3 DNA: TGCGCCAGCAGCCAAGACCTGGGACTAGCGAACACCGGGGAGCTGTTTTTT.

This CDR3 is CSAGAFGNTIYF. The CDR3 nucleotides are TGCAGTGCGGGGGCATTTGGAAACACCATATATTTT. The chain couples TRBV20-1 to TRBJ1-3; the D gene is possibly TRBD1 (6 bases). Trimming stripped 6 bases from V and 3 bases from J, with 9 bases between. CDR1 is DFQATT and CDR2 is SNEGSKA in the germline V gene (reference sequence). The CDR3 has 12 amino acids.

This chain uses TRBV11-2 with TRBJ2-7, with a tentative D call TRBD2 (5 bases). V was trimmed by 6 bases and J by 1 base, leaving 16 bases between them. Germline V gene sequence: CDR1 SGHAT, CDR2 FQNNGV. The CDR3 is 15 amino acids. The CDR3 spells CASRGGLKTSYEQYF. CDR3 sequence (DNA): TGTGCCAGCAGGGGTGGACTCAAGACTTCCTACGAGCAGTACTTC.

This sequence joins TRBV20-1 and TRBJ2-7, with unresolved D. This CDR3 contains 13 residues. Germline V gene lookup returns CDR1 DFQATT and CDR2 SNEGSKA (reference sequence). V was shortened by 0 bases and J by 3 bases, with 9 bases between the two germline ends. As DNA, the CDR3 is TGCAGTGCTAGAGATGTGCAGCACTACGAGCAGTACTTC. Translated, it gives CSARDVQHYEQYF.

V usage is TRBV6-1 and J usage is TRBJ1-2; D possibly corresponds to TRBD1 (5 bases). V lost 3 bases to trimming and J lost 4 bases, with 9 bases between them. There are 13 residues in the CDR3. Germline V gene lookup returns CDR1 MNHNS and CDR2 SASEGT. In DNA, the CDR3 is TGTGCCAGCAGTGAGATGGGGGGCTATGGCTACACCTTC. Protein sequence: CASSEMGGYGYTF.